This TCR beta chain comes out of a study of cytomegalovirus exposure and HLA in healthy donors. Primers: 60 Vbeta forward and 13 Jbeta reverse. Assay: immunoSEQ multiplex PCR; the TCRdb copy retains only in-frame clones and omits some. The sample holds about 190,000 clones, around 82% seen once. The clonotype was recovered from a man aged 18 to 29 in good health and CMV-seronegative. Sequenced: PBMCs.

The CDR3 DNA sequence: TGTGCCAGCAGTGAGGCTGGACACCTCTCCTACAATGAGCAGTTCTTC. Translating gives CASSEAGHLSYNEQFF. The rearrangement joins TRBV25-1 to TRBJ2-1, with D possibly being TRBD1 (5 bases). V was trimmed by 3 bases and J by 0 bases, leaving 12 bases between them. Germline loops: CDR1 MGHDK, CDR2 SYGVNS. CDR3 length: 16 residues.